Listed below are T cell receptor beta chains from one sample, sequenced in a study of OX40 agonist ivuxolimab in advanced cancers. The method was immunoSEQ multiplex PCR; TCRdb's version includes in-frame clones alone and lacks a portion of them. The sample has 40,000 or so clones; about 87% are singletons. The sequencing used CD4+ or CD8+ T cells sorted from blood, collected in a trial of the OX40 agonist ivuxolimab. These receptors came from an adult with an advanced solid tumor such as melanoma, head and neck, liver or kidney cancer. Each CDR3 is given with its conserved first and last residue. The order of the fields is D gene, J gene, clone size, V gene, CDR3 DNA, CDR3 protein. The D gene is left open where the match is weak. Not every row has a clone size; where given, it reads once, few, many or a size class.

D: NA
J: TRBJ2-6
size: NA
V: TRBV5-6
DNA: TGTGCCAGCAGTATGGTGGGTACCGGGGCCAACGTCCTGACTTTC
CDR3: CASSMVGTGANVLTF

D: NA
J: TRBJ1-6
size: NA
V: TRBV6-5
DNA: TGTGCCAGCAGCCTCGGGGGGGCGTATAATTCACCCCTCCACTTT
CDR3: CASSLGGAYNSPLHF

D: NA
J: TRBJ1-2
size: NA
V: TRBV5-1
DNA: TGCGCCAGCAGCCCAATGCCGACAGGCCAAATAACCTTC
CDR3: CASSPMPTGQITF

D: NA
J: TRBJ1-3
size: NA
V: TRBV7-9
DNA: TGTGCCAGCAGCCGGGTCAGCTCTGGAAACACCATATATTTT
CDR3: CASSRVSSGNTIYF

D: TRBD1
J: TRBJ2-5
size: few
V: TRBV4-1
DNA: TGCGCCAGCAGCCAAGCCAAGACAGGGATCCAAGAGACCCAGTACTTC
CDR3: CASSQAKTGIQETQYF

D: NA
J: TRBJ1-1
size: NA
V: TRBV7-9
DNA: TGTGCCAGCAGCTTAGCAGGGACACCGAACACTGAAGCTTTCTTT
CDR3: CASSLAGTPNTEAFF

D: TRBD1
J: TRBJ1-3
size: NA
V: TRBV2
DNA: TGTGCCAGCAGTGAAAAGGGACAGGGAACGACTTGGGTTGGAAACACCATATATTTT
CDR3: CASSEKGQGTTWVGNTIYF

D: NA
J: TRBJ2-2
size: NA
V: TRBV7-9
DNA: TGTGCCAGCAGCTTCAACGGCCAGATAGACACCGGGGAGCTGTTTTTT
CDR3: CASSFNGQIDTGELFF

D: NA
J: TRBJ1-5
size: NA
V: TRBV13
DNA: TGTGCCAGCAGTGCGGGGAATAGCAATCAGCCCCAGCATTTT
CDR3: CASSAGNSNQPQHF

D: TRBD1
J: TRBJ2-5
size: NA
V: TRBV25-1
DNA: TGTGCCAGCAGTCCTACAGGGGGCCTCGAGACCCAGTACTTC
CDR3: CASSPTGGLETQYF

D: TRBD1
J: TRBJ2-6
size: NA
V: TRBV18
DNA: TGTGCCAGCTCACCACTCACAGGGGTAGGCTCTGGGGCCAACGTCCTGACTTTC
CDR3: CASSPLTGVGSGANVLTF

D: NA
J: TRBJ1-3
size: few
V: TRBV18
DNA: TGTGCCAGCTCCCCACAGGGTAGCTCTGGAAACACCATATATTTT
CDR3: CASSPQGSSGNTIYF

D: NA
J: TRBJ2-7
size: NA
V: TRBV2
DNA: TGTGCCAGCAGTGAAGCCCTTGAGCAGTACTTC
CDR3: CASSEALEQYF

D: TRBD2
J: TRBJ2-1
size: NA
V: TRBV7-9
DNA: TGTGCCAGCCCTAGCGGGCTGATATACAATGAGCAGTTCTTC
CDR3: CASPSGLIYNEQFF

D: NA
J: TRBJ2-2
size: NA
V: TRBV11-2
DNA: TGTGCCAGCAGCGTGGGATTGAACACCGGGGAGCTGTTTTTT
CDR3: CASSVGLNTGELFF

D: NA
J: TRBJ1-5
size: NA
V: TRBV4-2
DNA: TGTGCCAGCAGCCAAGAGGCGAACAGCAGGGGCAATCAGCCCCAGCATTTT
CDR3: CASSQEANSRGNQPQHF

D: TRBD2
J: TRBJ2-3
size: NA
V: TRBV5-5
DNA: TGTGCCAGCAGCAGGACACTAGCGGGATTTACAGATACGCAGTATTTT
CDR3: CASSRTLAGFTDTQYF

D: NA
J: TRBJ2-6
size: NA
V: TRBV6-1
DNA: TGTGCCAGCATTACCGGCAGCTCTGGGGCCAACGTCCTGACTTTC
CDR3: CASITGSSGANVLTF

D: NA
J: TRBJ1-5
size: few
V: TRBV11-1
DNA: TGTGCCAGCAGCACGGACGGGGGGCAGCCCCAGCATTTT
CDR3: CASSTDGGQPQHF

D: NA
J: TRBJ1-2
size: NA
V: TRBV18
DNA: TGTGCCAGCTCACCCCAGTTGGGGGCGATTGAAGGCTACACCTTC
CDR3: CASSPQLGAIEGYTF

D: TRBD1
J: TRBJ2-7
size: NA
V: TRBV19
DNA: TGTGCCAGTAGCCCCGGGACAGGGACCTTCGAGCAGTACTTC
CDR3: CASSPGTGTFEQYF

D: NA
J: TRBJ2-5
size: NA
V: TRBV10-3
DNA: TGTGCCATCAGTGCGGCGGGGAGGCCCGGGGAGACCCAGTACTTC
CDR3: CAISAAGRPGETQYF

D: TRBD2
J: TRBJ2-1
size: NA
V: TRBV4-1
DNA: TGCGCCAGCAGCCAAGGTATCCTAAGCGGGAGCTCCTACAATGAGCAGTTCTTC
CDR3: CASSQGILSGSSYNEQFF